This TCR beta chain was sequenced during a study of T cells in Graves' hyperthyroidism and ophthalmopathy (dated by TCRdb to the late 2010s). The study in broad terms: Peripheral blood samples were taken at the time of initial diagnosis, prior to any treatment. TCR V-J signatures able to tell the groups apart were searched for in a discovery cohort of 90 to 100 patients, of whom around 42 had Graves' ophthalmopathy and 57 had stable Graves' hyperthyroidism. An independent validation cohort of 18 to 20 hyperthyroidism patients and about 16 patients who later progressed to ophthalmopathy tested prospective prediction of ophthalmopathy. The roughly 90 discovery patients were divided at random into training and test sets in a 7:3 ratio. In addition, the study compared T-cell repertoires in thyroid tissue and in blood from several Graves' hyperthyroidism patients. Once sampling was done, hyperthyroidism patients were given methimazole at a starting dose of 30 mg daily, whereas ophthalmopathy patients were given high-dose intravenous methylprednisolone. TCR Vbeta CDR3 sequencing of 120 to 150 peripheral blood samples (approximately 44 ophthalmopathy, approximately 80 hyperthyroidism and roughly 17 progressor patients) is reported in the paper. What the study reported, not specific to this receptor: Most expanded thyroid clonotypes (frequency above 0.001) were also detected in blood, a finding suggesting that blood repertoires may reflect thyroid immune responses. In validation, the model predicted progression to ophthalmopathy a median of 6.5 months before onset, with roughly 70% sensitivity and nearly 75% specificity. A model built on a 13 V-J signature distinguished ophthalmopathy from stable hyperthyroidism, reaching roughly 88% sensitivity and around 81% specificity in cross-validation and 80%/75% in testing. Sample size was not statistically predetermined, and investigators were not blinded to group allocation.

The germline V gene encodes CDR1 LGHNA and CDR2 YNFKEQ. V trim: 3 bases; J trim: 10 bases; unmatched bases: 10. The CDR3 goes from the cysteine to the phenylalanine over 16 residues. Solely the CDR3 DNA is kept, with 48 bases framed from the first base. The TCR beta CDR3 regions were amplified from the RNA transcripts. A first-round RT-PCR of the TCR CDR3 used the HTBI primer set with the Qiagen OneStep RT-PCR kit. Libraries were constructed in a second round of multiplex PCR, after which size selection and purification were carried out. The libraries were sequenced on an Illumina HiSeq2000 using paired-end 100 bp reads. The authors' pipeline ran thus. Raw data were processed with SOAPnuke, discarding reads with adapters, uncalled bases, mean Phred below 15, or no exact constant-primer or identifier match. High-quality paired reads were merged using COPE v1.2.5, and each unique nucleotide sequence was defined as a clonotype. Clonotypes were aligned to IMGT TRBV, TRBD and TRBJ reference segments using MiTCR v1.1. The analysis included only V-J combinations with a frequency above 0.0001, which together covered more than 99% of the repertoires. The TCS score was defined as the ratio of F50 (clonal expansion) to E x V (chaos), calculated using BLOSUM62-based TCRdist between CDR3 peptides within each V-J. Welch's t-statistics and random forest reduced just over 500 V-J features to 10 to 15, which were used in a naive Bayes classifier (R e1071). TCRdb ran its own pipeline on the public reads, namely fastp trimming at Q25 and MiXCR clone calling, and kept in-frame beta chains. Rows are unified per CDR3 protein, each entry keeping the most common DNA and genes. The V and J calls come from TCRdb's annotation, not from the publication. The sample table lists about 380,000 distinct CDR3 sequences, around 18% of them with a count of one. The ten top clones hold around 40% of the sample.

Many counts were recorded for this clonotype. Its binding antigen is unknown. No base quality information exists; no much larger clone differs at one position. Ophthalmopathy patients had moderately to severely active disease, with a Clinical Activity Score of 3 or more, a NOSPECS grade of 4 or more, and a disease duration of less than 3 months. The study excluded patients with uncontrolled infections, other autoimmune diseases, pregnancy or lactation. Diagnoses were based on clinical symptoms, serum thyroxine and TRAb, thyroid ultrasound and orbital computed tomography. PBMCs were isolated from approximately 10 ml of fresh peripheral blood by Ficoll-Paque density gradient centrifugation. Trizol reagent was used to extract total RNA, and RNA quality was then checked on an Agilent 2100 Bioanalyzer.

The clonotype comes from a man younger than 30 with Graves' ophthalmopathy. Material: blood. The sequence is built from TRBV4-2 and TRBJ1-6, and TRBD1 aligns with 9 junction nucleotides. Here is the DNA: TGTGCCAGCAGCCACGACCCGGGGACAGGGTACTCACCCCTCCACTTT. It codes for CASSHDPGTGYSPLHF.